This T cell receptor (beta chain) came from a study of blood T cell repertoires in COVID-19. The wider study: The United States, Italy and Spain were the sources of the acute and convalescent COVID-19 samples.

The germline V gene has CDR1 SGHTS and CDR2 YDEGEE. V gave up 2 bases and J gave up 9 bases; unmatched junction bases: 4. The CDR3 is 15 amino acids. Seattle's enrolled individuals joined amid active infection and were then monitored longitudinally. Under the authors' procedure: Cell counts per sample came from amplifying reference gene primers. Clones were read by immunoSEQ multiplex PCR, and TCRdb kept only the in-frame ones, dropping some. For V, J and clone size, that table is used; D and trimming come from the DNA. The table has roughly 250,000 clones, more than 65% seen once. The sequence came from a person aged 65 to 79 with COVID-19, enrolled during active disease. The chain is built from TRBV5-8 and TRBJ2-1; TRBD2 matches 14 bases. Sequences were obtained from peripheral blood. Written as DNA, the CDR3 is TGTGCCAGCAGCTTCGGACTAGCGGGAGGACGTGAGCAGTTCTTC. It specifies CASSFGLAGGREQFF.